This T cell receptor beta chain emerged from a study of regulatory T cells in long-lasting Graves disease. Study-level results: New patients shared 750 to 1,000 public clonotypes, and persistent patients shared more, with 2,500 to 3,000. Persistent Graves' patients had lower TCR diversity than newly diagnosed ones. Thyroid tissue was not studied; only peripheral blood was.

Time point indicated: newly diagnosed GD, antithyroid drugs for less than 3 months. PBMCs provided the RNA from which the TCR library was made. The authors built TCR beta libraries using iRepertoire HTBI primers and Arm-PCR of CDR3 regions. Via MiXCR, TCRdb re-called the multiplex PCR reads, giving one row per CDR3 protein. The sample has approximately 540,000 distinct CDR3 sequences; around 13% are singletons. There are a few counts of this clonotype. Its antigen is unknown. V shed 5 bases, J shed 4 bases, and the junction held 10 bases outside the gene matches. Germline loops: CDR1 MNHEY, CDR2 SVGEGT. This CDR3 comprises 15 residues. The sample also formed part of further work on T cells in Graves' hyperthyroidism and ophthalmopathy. That work adds: Researchers defined stable Graves' hyperthyroidism as no ophthalmopathy progression within 18 months.

The TCR originated in a woman in her 30s with Graves disease. The chain employs TRBV6-2 or TRBV6-3 and TRBJ1-2; 7 bases match TRBD1. Sequencing used peripheral blood mononuclear cells (PBMCs), obtained at new diagnosis, from a patient treated with antithyroid drugs. CDR3 sequence reads: CASSSLGGHGYGYTF. The CDR3 DNA follows: TGTGCCAGCAGTAGCCTAGGGGGCCATGGCTATGGCTACACCTTC.